This T cell receptor beta chain was obtained from a study of OX40 agonist ivuxolimab in advanced cancers. General study points: Clonal expansion from baseline to week 6 occurred in both CD4+ and CD8+ T cells.

On this clone itself: Its antigen is undetermined.

Germline V gene lookup returns CDR1 SQVTM and CDR2 ANQGSEA. Between the trimmed V and J ends, which lost 3 bases and 6 bases, there was a span of 8 bases. CDR3 size: 12 residues. Repertoires were generated with immunoSEQ multiplex PCR, while TCRdb's copy carries only in-frame clones and drops some. The table includes about 96,000 clones, about nine tenths detected once. V is TRBV29-1 and J is TRBJ2-2; D uncertain. Sample: CD4+ or CD8+ T cells sorted from blood, taken in a trial of the OX40 agonist ivuxolimab. The TCR originated in an adult with an advanced solid tumor such as melanoma, head and neck, liver or kidney cancer. CDR3 in amino acids: CSVDIGAGELFF. The CDR3, as DNA: TGCAGCGTTGATATAGGAGCCGGGGAGCTGTTTTTT.